The source of this T cell receptor beta chain is a study of T cells after yellow fever vaccination. Germline loops: CDR1 MNHEY, CDR2 SVGEGT. This CDR3 contains 14 residues. Unmatched junction bases numbered 4, after V lost 6 bases and J lost 4 bases. Each CDR3 protein gets one entry after TCRdb re-called the 5' RACE reads with MiXCR. The sample lists about 350,000 distinct CDR3 sequences; roughly 7.5% were seen once. This clonotype turned up a few times. The chain has TRBV6-2 or TRBV6-3 and TRBJ2-7, with TRBD2 matching over 12 bases. Sequenced here: PBMCs, sampled around 45 days after the first yellow fever vaccination. This TCR came from a man between 18 and 35 years old who received the YFV17D yellow fever vaccine. CDR3 sequence reads: CASSGLAGLYEQYV. DNA of the CDR3: TGTGCCAGCAGCGGACTAGCGGGGCTTTACGAGCAGTACGTC.